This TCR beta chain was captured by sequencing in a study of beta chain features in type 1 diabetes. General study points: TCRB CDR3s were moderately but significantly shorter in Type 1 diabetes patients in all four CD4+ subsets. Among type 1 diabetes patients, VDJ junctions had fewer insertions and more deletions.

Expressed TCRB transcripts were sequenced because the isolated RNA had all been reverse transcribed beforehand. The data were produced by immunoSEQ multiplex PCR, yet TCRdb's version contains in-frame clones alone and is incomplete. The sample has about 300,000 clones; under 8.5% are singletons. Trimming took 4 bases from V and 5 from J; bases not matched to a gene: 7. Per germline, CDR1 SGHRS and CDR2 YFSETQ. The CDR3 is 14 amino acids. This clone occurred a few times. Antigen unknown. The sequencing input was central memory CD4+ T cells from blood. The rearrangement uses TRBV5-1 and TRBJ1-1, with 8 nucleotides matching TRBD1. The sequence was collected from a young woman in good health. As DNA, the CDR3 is TGCGCCAGCAGCCCCGGACAGGGTGGGACTGAAGCTTTCTTT. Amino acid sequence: CASSPGQGGTEAFF. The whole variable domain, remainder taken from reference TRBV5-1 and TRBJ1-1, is KAGVTQTPRYLIKTRGQQVTLSCSPISGHRSVSWYQQTPGQGLQFLFEYFSETQRNKGNFPGRFSGRQFSNSRSEMNVSTLELGDSALYLCASSPGQGGTEAFFGQGTRLTVV.